The 22 T cell receptor beta chains listed next were all sequenced from one sample in a study of human T cells and chemical hapten exposure. It was unfractionated whole blood from which total RNA was extracted. TCRdb called the 5' RACE reads again in MiXCR, with one record for every CDR3 protein. The table has 65,000 to 95,000 distinct CDR3 sequences, approximately 7.7% seen once. These receptors came from a male donor in good health.

The rearrangement uses TRBV4-1 and TRBJ2-4; D is undetermined. This CDR3 comprises 17 residues. The V gene lost 0 bases and the J gene lost 1 base, with 13 bases spanning the gap. Germline V gene sequence: CDR1 MGHRA, CDR2 YSYEKL. The CDR3 nucleotides read TGCGCCAGCAGCCAAGATTTCGGCTTAGGGGCCAAAAACATTCAGTACTTC. Translating gives CASSQDFGLGAKNIQYF.

This clonotype was counted ten times or more. The chain joins TRBV6-4 to TRBJ2-1; 7 nucleotides match TRBD2. Germline loops: CDR1 MRHNA, CDR2 SNTAGT. With V trimmed by 4 bases and J by 4 bases, 7 bases remained unmatched. The CDR3 is 15 amino acids. The CDR3 reads CASSATSGDYNEQFF. CDR3 nucleotides: TGTGCCAGCAGTGCAACCAGCGGGGATTACAATGAGCAGTTCTTC.

In DNA form, the CDR3 reads TGTGCCAGCTCACCGAAGGGGAACACTGAAGCTTTCTTT. Protein: CASSPKGNTEAFF. The chain carries TRBV18 and TRBJ1-1; D remains ambiguous. The V gene lost 3 bases and the J gene lost 1 base, with 6 bases spanning the gap. The germline V gene encodes CDR1 KGHSH and CDR2 LQKENI. The CDR3 covers 13 residues.

A remark on this clonotype: This may stem from a read error, because a much larger clone lies one nucleotide away. The CDR3 protein is CASSSGTGEVCEQYF. CDR3 DNA: TGTGCCAGCAGCTCCGGGACAGGAGAAGTCTGCGAGCAGTACTTC. The chain joins TRBV7-9 to TRBJ2-7, with 8 positions matching TRBD1. CDR3 length: 15 amino acids. The trim removed 4 bases at V and 6 bases at J, leaving 11 bases unmatched. Germline V CDR1 and CDR2: SEHNR, FQNEAQ (reference sequence).

This sequence joins TRBV7-6 and TRBJ1-5, with 7 bases that match TRBD1. The V gene's germline CDR1 is SGHVS and CDR2 FNYEAQ. V was pared by 4 bases and J by 0 bases, with 6 bases of the junction left unmatched. The length of the CDR3 is 16 residues. CDR3 residues: CASSYKGQDSNQPQHF. The CDR3 nucleotides read TGTGCCAGCAGCTATAAAGGACAGGATAGCAATCAGCCCCAGCATTTT. Full variable domain (outside the CDR3, taken from reference TRBV7-6 and TRBJ1-5): GAGVSQSPRYKVTKRGQDVALRCDPISGHVSLYWYRQALGQGPEFLTYFNYEAQQDKSGLPNDRFSAERPEGSISTLTIQRTEQRDSAMYRCASSYKGQDSNQPQHFGDGTRLSIL.

This clonotype was detected many times. The rearrangement links TRBV28 to TRBJ2-1; D is perhaps TRBD2 (5 bases). The CDR3 length is 14 residues. V lost 1 base to trimming and J lost 5 bases, with 9 bases between them. Germline CDR1 reads MDHEN; CDR2 reads SYDVKM. The DNA for the CDR3 is TGTGCCAGCAGTTTATACGGGATCCACAATGAGCAGTTCTTC. Protein: CASSLYGIHNEQFF.

Concerning this clonotype: A read error may explain this, as a much larger clone is one base away. The rearrangement uses TRBV9 and TRBJ2-3, with D maybe TRBD2 (5 bases). The CDR3 runs 17 residues. Germline CDR1 and CDR2: SGDLS and YYNGEE. V lost 5 bases and J 4 bases, leaving 23 bases between the germline ends. DNA of the CDR3: TGTGCCAGCAGATCTCCCTCCACTGGAGGTTTCCCAGATACGCAGTATTTT. Protein sequence: CASRSPSTGGFPDTQYF.

The J gene is TRBJ2-1, the V gene TRBV27; either TRBD1 or TRBD2 may supply D (6 bases each). The V gene's germline CDR1 is MNHEY and CDR2 SMNVEV (reference sequence). Trimming cost V 2 bases and J 7 bases, with 9 bases left between them. The CDR3 covers 13 residues. CDR3 nucleotides: TGTGCCAGCAGTTTAAGGGGGGAGAATGAGCAGTTCTTC. This codes for CASSLRGENEQFF.

The chain links TRBV27 to TRBJ2-3; D is perhaps TRBD1 or TRBD2 (6 bases each). Germline V gives CDR1 MNHEY, CDR2 SMNVEV (reference sequence). The CDR3 is 15 residues long. V gave up 3 bases and J gave up 6 bases, with 16 bases separating them. The CDR3 here is CASSLGGPYSDTQYF. CDR3 bases: TGTGCCAGCAGTTTGGGGGGCCCGTATTCGGATACGCAGTATTTT.

This clonotype was seen repeatedly, ten times or more. This chain uses TRBV10-1 with TRBJ2-2; D uncertain. Trimming took 7 bases from V and 4 from J, leaving 10 bases between them. The CDR3 covers 13 residues. The V gene's germline CDR1 is WNHNN and CDR2 SYGVQD (reference sequence). The DNA for the CDR3 is TGCGCCAGCAAGAACAGCCTCACCGGGGAGCTGTTTTTT. Its protein product is CASKNSLTGELFF.

The rearrangement joins TRBV5-1 to TRBJ1-2; D is ambiguous. Trimming removed 1 base at V and 7 bases at J, with 14 bases between. The CDR3 consists of 14 residues. The germline V gene encodes CDR1 SGHRS and CDR2 YFSETQ. The DNA for the CDR3 is TGCGCCAGCAGCTTGCCTGCAGGCTCCGCTGGCTACACCTTC. Translating it yields CASSLPAGSAGYTF.

V and J are TRBV27 and TRBJ1-6; maybe TRBD1 (5 bases). Germline-derived CDR1 and CDR2 are MNHEY and SMNVEV (reference sequence). The CDR3 consists of 17 residues. V was pared by 2 bases and J by 12 bases, with 23 bases between. The CDR3 reads CASSLMPGTANPKPLHF. The DNA for the CDR3 is TGTGCCAGCAGTTTAATGCCCGGGACGGCTAACCCGAAACCCCTCCACTTT.

J is TRBJ1-2 and V is TRBV4-1, with TRBD1 as a possible D gene (6 bases). Trimming left V 4 bases short and J 3 bases short, with 12 bases between. The CDR3 totals 14 residues. Germline lookup yields CDR1 MGHRA and CDR2 YSYEKL. CDR3 sequence (DNA): TGCGCCAGCAGCCTGGCAGGGGAGGACTATGGCTACACCTTC. This codes for CASSLAGEDYGYTF.

The J gene is TRBJ1-5, the V gene TRBV19; 9 bases map to TRBD1. The CDR3 is 18 amino acids. The V gene end was trimmed by 1 base and the J gene end by 5 bases; junction bases not matched to a gene: 12. The germline gives CDR1 LNHDA, CDR2 SQIVND (reference sequence). CDR3 DNA sequence: TGTGCCAGTAGTATAGGGACGGACAGGGGAAAGCGTGATCAGCCCCAGCATTTT. It translates to CASSIGTDRGKRDQPQHF.

This clonotype showed up just a few times. This chain links TRBV14 with TRBJ2-1; 7 bases agree with TRBD2. CDR3 length equals 16 residues. Per germline, CDR1 SGHDN and CDR2 FVKESK. The V segment lost 4 bases and the J segment 4 bases; nucleotides outside the gene matches: 10. This CDR3 reads CASSPGGTSAYNEQFF. The CDR3 region has the DNA TGTGCCAGCAGCCCAGGCGGAACTAGCGCGTACAATGAGCAGTTCTTC.

This clonotype was picked up many times. The gene calls are TRBV5-1 and TRBJ1-1; D may be TRBD1 (5 bases). The V gene lost 4 bases and the J gene lost 5 bases, with 12 bases spanning the gap. Germline values: CDR1 SGHRS, CDR2 YFSETQ. There are 13 residues in the CDR3. The CDR3 nucleotides read TGCGCCAGCAGCCCCGGGACGGGGACTGAAGCTTTCTTT. Its translation: CASSPGTGTEAFF.

This clonotype was observed a handful of times. The V gene is TRBV5-1, the J gene TRBJ2-7, with 9 bases fitting TRBD1. The CDR3 is made up of 15 amino acids. V lost 4 bases, J lost 1 base, and 6 bases stayed unmatched. Germline V gene data show CDR1 as SGHRS and CDR2 as YFSETQ. The CDR3 bases are TGCGCCAGCAGCCTCGACAGGGGGGTTTCCTACGAGCAGTACTTC. Amino acids: CASSLDRGVSYEQYF.

This clonotype occurred many times. V is TRBV4-3 and J is TRBJ2-7; D might be TRBD2 (5 bases). With 1 base removed from V and 4 bases from J, the gap between germline ends came to 8 bases. CDR1 is LGHNA, CDR2 YSLEER, per germline. The length of the CDR3 is 13 residues. This CDR3 reads CASSQGTDYEQYF. The CDR3 DNA follows: TGCGCCAGCAGCCAAGGGACTGATTACGAGCAGTACTTC.

This clonotype occurred once. The V call is TRBV6-6, the J call TRBJ1-3, with a weak D call TRBD1 (5 bases). The germline V and J ends were trimmed by 5 bases and 0 bases, with 14 bases remaining between them. This CDR3 contains 16 residues. From germline, CDR1 is MNHNY and CDR2 SVGAGI (reference sequence). The CDR3 coding sequence is TGTGCCAGCAGTCAAGCAGGGTCTAGCTCTGGAAACACCATATATTTT. Its protein is CASSQAGSSSGNTIYF.

This clonotype appeared many times. This chain joins TRBV20-1 and TRBJ1-1; a possible D gene is TRBD1 (5 bases). Trimming took off 3 bases at V and 2 bases at J, with 19 bases between the two ends. The CDR3 loop spans 16 amino acids. From germline, CDR1 is DFQATT and CDR2 SNEGSKA (reference sequence). The CDR3 here is CSASFSPGGDNTEAFF. CDR3 in DNA: TGCAGTGCTAGCTTTTCCCCGGGAGGGGATAACACTGAAGCTTTCTTT.

This clonotype was detected many times. The rearrangement joins TRBV15 to TRBJ1-5; 8 bases map to TRBD1. Germline V gene sequence: CDR1 LNHNV, CDR2 YYDKDF (reference sequence). V lost 3 bases, J lost 6 bases, and 10 bases stayed unmatched. This CDR3 spans 16 amino acids. The CDR3 region has the DNA TGTGCCACCAGCAGCGAGCAGGGGGCGCGAGGTCAGCCCCAGCATTTT. Translation gives CATSSEQGARGQPQHF.

This clonotype was observed many times. The genes are TRBV9 and TRBJ1-1, with TRBD1 as a possible D gene (5 bases). V dropped 3 bases and J dropped 5 bases, with 14 bases sitting between them. The CDR3 runs to 14 residues. CDR1 is SGDLS and CDR2 is YYNGEE in the germline V gene. In DNA form, the CDR3 reads TGTGCCAGCAGCGCAAACGTAGGGGATACTGAAGCTTTCTTT. Amino acid sequence: CASSANVGDTEAFF. Based on the CDR3 plus reference TRBV9 and TRBJ1-1, the full variable domain is DSGVTQTPKHLITATGQRVTLRCSPRSGDLSVYWYQQSLDQGLQFLIQYYNGEERAKGNILERFSAQQFPDLHSELNLSSLELGDSALYFCASSANVGDTEAFFGQGTRLTVV.